The 14 T cell receptor beta chains given below trace back to one sample, sequenced in a study of cytomegalovirus exposure and HLA in healthy donors (dated by TCRdb to the late 2010s). The method behind the library was the immunoSEQ multiplex PCR assay. For the multiplex PCR, a mixture combining 60 forward primers for TCR Vbeta segments and 13 reverse primers for TCR Jbeta segments was used. As stored in TCRdb, this immuneACCESS dataset retains in-frame rearrangements with V and J assigned. A fraction of the clones does not appear; measured against another copy, unresolved V genes explain less than half of the discrepancy, and the remainder lacks a known reason. The sample table lists roughly 100,000 clones, roughly 79% of them with a count of one. 4% of the sample is in the top ten clones. The sequenced material came from PBMCs. These receptors all come from a man aged 50 to 59 in good health and CMV-seropositive.

This chain joins TRBV18 and TRBJ2-5, with D tentatively TRBD2 (5 bases). With 3 bases removed from V and 3 bases from J, the gap between germline ends came to 8 bases. Germline V lookup: CDR1 KGHSH, CDR2 LQKENI. CDR3 length: 13 residues. The CDR3 sequence: CASSPGIEETQYF. DNA of the CDR3: TGTGCCAGCTCACCCGGGATCGAAGAGACCCAGTACTTC. The variable domain in full, completed from reference TRBV18 and TRBJ2-5, reads NAGVMQNPRHLVRRRGQEARLRCSPMKGHSHVYWYRQLPEEGLKFMVYLQKENIIDESGMPKERFSAEFPKEGPSILRIQQVVRGDSAAYFCASSPGIEETQYFGPGTRLLVL.

This clone showed up just a few times. The CDR3 bases are TGTGCCAGCAGCAAACTAGAGCGGGGGCCCTACGAGCAGTACTTC. Protein sequence: CASSKLERGPYEQYF. This rearrangement joins TRBV28 to TRBJ2-7, with 8 bases that match TRBD2. The ends lost 6 bases at V and 2 bases at J; junction bases unmatched: 9. The CDR3 consists of 15 residues. Germline V gives CDR1 MDHEN, CDR2 SYDVKM. The variable domain in full, completed from reference TRBV28 and TRBJ2-7, reads DVKVTQSSRYLVKRTGEKVFLECVQDMDHENMFWYRQDPGLGLRLIYFSYDVKMKEKGDIPEGYSVSREKKERFSLILESASTNQTSMYLCASSKLERGPYEQYFGPGTRLTVT.

As DNA, the CDR3 is TGTGCCAGCAGCTTAGGGACAGGGGGCTATGGCTACACCTTC. Encoded protein: CASSLGTGGYGYTF. V is TRBV7-8 and J is TRBJ1-2; 10 bases line up with TRBD1. The V gene's germline CDR1 is SGHVS and CDR2 FQNEAQ. V was pared by 1 base and J by 4 bases, with 0 bases of the junction left unmatched. The CDR3 length is 14 residues.

The V and J genes are TRBV28 and TRBJ1-5; D possibly corresponds to TRBD1 (5 bases). The CDR3 contains 15 residues. Trimming cost V 8 bases and J 0 bases, with 14 bases left between them. Germline V lookup: CDR1 MDHEN, CDR2 SYDVKM. Here the CDR3 reads CASSVGGVSNQPQHF. CDR3 DNA: TGTGCCAGCTCGGTAGGAGGGGTTAGCAATCAGCCCCAGCATTTT.

The rearrangement joins TRBV19 to TRBJ2-4; TRBD2 agrees at 12 bases. This CDR3 has 18 residues. The V segment lost 5 bases and the J segment 6 bases; nucleotides outside the gene matches: 14. Germline-derived CDR1 and CDR2 are LNHDA and SQIVND (reference sequence). The CDR3 loop reads CASSALAGGAGRLNIQYF. CDR3 nucleotide sequence: TGTGCCAGTAGTGCCCTAGCGGGAGGGGCCGGCCGACTAAACATTCAGTACTTC.

The chain couples TRBV2 to TRBJ1-2; D is possibly TRBD1 (6 bases). CDR3 length: 15 amino acids. Germline CDR1 SNHLY, CDR2 FYNNEI. V dropped 1 base and J dropped 4 bases, with 13 bases sitting between them. CDR3 amino acids: CASSEVGQISYGYTF. The CDR3 coding sequence is TGTGCCAGCAGTGAAGTTGGACAGATTTCCTATGGCTACACCTTC.

This chain joins TRBV18 and TRBJ2-3; perhaps TRBD1 as D (5 bases). CDR3 length equals 16 residues. Per germline, CDR1 KGHSH and CDR2 LQKENI. V lost 6 bases to trimming and J lost 2 bases, with 18 bases between them. CDR3 sequence reads: CASSGPTEAVTDTQYF. In nucleotides, the CDR3 is TGTGCCAGCTCGGGGCCGACTGAGGCGGTCACAGATACGCAGTATTTT. Together with reference TRBV18 and TRBJ2-3, the CDR3 gives the full variable domain: NAGVMQNPRHLVRRRGQEARLRCSPMKGHSHVYWYRQLPEEGLKFMVYLQKENIIDESGMPKERFSAEFPKEGPSILRIQQVVRGDSAAYFCASSGPTEAVTDTQYFGPGTRLTVL.

The chain uses TRBV9 and TRBJ1-2; 9 bases line up with TRBD1. Per the germline V gene, CDR1 is SGDLS and CDR2 is YYNGEE. Losses at the gene ends were 4 bases for V and 6 bases for J; bases not matched to a gene: 16. The length of the CDR3 is 17 residues. CDR3 protein: CASSSPPGQGYEDGYTF. In DNA, the CDR3 is TGTGCCAGCAGCTCCCCCCCGGGACAGGGTTATGAAGATGGCTACACCTTC.

The chain carries TRBV2 and TRBJ1-1, with D uncertain. CDR1 and CDR2 from the germline V gene are SNHLY and FYNNEI. CDR3 length: 15 amino acids. The ends were cut back, 4 bases at V and 6 bases at J, with 18 bases in the middle. CDR3 bases: TGTGCCAGCAGTGCAACCGCGGACTCTTTTGCTGAAGCTTTCTTT. Translation: CASSATADSFAEAFF. Variable domain in full (rest from reference TRBV2 and TRBJ1-1): EPEVTQTPSHQVTQMGQEVILRCVPISNHLYFYWYRQILGQKVEFLVSFYNNEISEKSEIFDDQFSVERPDGSNFTLKIRSTKLEDSAMYFCASSATADSFAEAFFGQGTRLTVV.

The rearrangement uses TRBV4-3 and TRBJ1-4; TRBD1 matches 9 bases. V lost 2 bases, J lost 7 bases, and 8 bases stayed unmatched. This CDR3 is 16 amino acids long. The germline V gene encodes CDR1 LGHNA and CDR2 YSLEER. This CDR3 is CASSQTGTGTPEKLFF. The CDR3 DNA is TGCGCCAGCAGCCAAACCGGGACAGGGACCCCTGAAAAACTGTTTTTT.

The V and J genes are TRBV6-1 and TRBJ2-3, with TRBD2 matching 12 bases. Germline V gene sequence: CDR1 MNHNS, CDR2 SASEGT. This CDR3 contains 18 residues. V was pared by 1 base and J by 2 bases, with 7 bases of the junction left unmatched. In nucleotides, the CDR3 is TGTGCCAGCAGTGAAGGGACTACTAGCGGGAGGAACACAGATACGCAGTATTTT. It translates to CASSEGTTSGRNTDTQYF.

This clone was seen only once. The chain is built from TRBV7-3 and TRBJ2-1; no clear D. This CDR3 has 14 amino acids. The germline V gene encodes CDR1 SGHTA and CDR2 FQGTGA. V was cut by 5 bases and J by 6 bases, with 14 bases left in between. The CDR3 loop reads CASSPTVASNEQFF. For the CDR3, the DNA is TGTGCCAGCAGCCCCACCGTGGCTAGCAATGAGCAGTTCTTC.

V usage is TRBV28 and J usage is TRBJ1-4; possibly TRBD1 for D (5 bases). CDR3 length: 14 residues. Trimming cost V 3 bases and J 3 bases, with 8 bases left between them. The germline V gene encodes CDR1 MDHEN and CDR2 SYDVKM. Written as DNA, the CDR3 is TGTGCCAGCAGTTTTCGACAGTCTAATGAAAAACTGTTTTTT. This codes for CASSFRQSNEKLFF.

V gene TRBV4-1 combines with J gene TRBJ1-2; no reliable D call. Germline CDR1 is MGHRA and CDR2 is YSYEKL. V gave up 0 bases and J gave up 0 bases, with 11 bases separating them. This CDR3 spans 16 amino acids. CDR3 coding DNA: TGCGCCAGCAGCCAAGATCCGGGGAGAACTAACTATGGCTACACCTTC. This sequence encodes CASSQDPGRTNYGYTF.